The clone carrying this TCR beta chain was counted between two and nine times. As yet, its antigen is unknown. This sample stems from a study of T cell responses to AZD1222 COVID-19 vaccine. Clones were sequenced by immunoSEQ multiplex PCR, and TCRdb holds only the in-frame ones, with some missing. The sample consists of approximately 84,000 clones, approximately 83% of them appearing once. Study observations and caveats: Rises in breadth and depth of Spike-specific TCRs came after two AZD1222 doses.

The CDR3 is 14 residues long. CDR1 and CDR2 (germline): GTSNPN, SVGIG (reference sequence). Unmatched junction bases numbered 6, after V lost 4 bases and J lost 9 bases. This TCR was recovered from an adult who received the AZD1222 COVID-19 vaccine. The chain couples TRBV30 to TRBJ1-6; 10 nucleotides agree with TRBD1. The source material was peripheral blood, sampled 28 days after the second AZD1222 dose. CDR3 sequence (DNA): TGTGCCTGGAAGGAGGGGACAGGGGTTTCACCCCTCCACTTT. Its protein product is CAWKEGTGVSPLHF.